Below, one TCR beta chain is given with its context. Its antigen remains unknown. The junction departs from germline at one end; a sequencing error may be responsible. The sample contains more than one DNA sequence encoding this CDR3. TCRdb's copy holds only in-frame clones and misses some; the assay was immunoSEQ multiplex PCR. The sample gives tens of thousands of clones, less than 85% of which show up once; around 7.3% is in the top ten. In germline, CDR1 is GTSNPN, CDR2 SVGIG (reference sequence). This CDR3 has 13 amino acids. This record belongs to a study of OX40 agonist ivuxolimab in advanced cancers. At the level of the study: Patients were roughly 81% male with ages roughly 20 to 85, mean approximately 55. Past anti-PD-1, anti-PD-L1 or anti-CTLA-4 therapy was accepted, and 40% to 50% had received some. General observations from the study: Clonal expansion among partial responders at 0.1-3.0 mg/kg ranked near the lowest. The specificity for antigen of the expanded peripheral T cells was not determined.

This TCR came from an adult with an advanced solid tumor such as melanoma, head and neck, liver or kidney cancer. This rearrangement joins TRBV30 to TRBJ1-5, with D unclear. This sample comprised CD4+ or CD8+ T cells sorted from blood, obtained in a trial of the OX40 agonist ivuxolimab. DNA for the CDR3: TGCGCCTGGAGTGGTAACAGCAATCAGCCCCAGCATTTT. This translates into CAWSGNSNQPQHF.